One and the same sample provided the 24 T cell receptor beta chains below, sequenced in a study of blood T cell repertoires in COVID-19. The protocol was immunoSEQ multiplex PCR, while the TCRdb copy is restricted to in-frame clones and leaves out a portion. The table lists tens of thousands of clones, around nine tenths of them singletons, with about 4.9% in the top ten. The sample was peripheral blood. The receptor set was obtained from a human donor in a cohort sampled during active COVID-19.

This clone was observed a few times. This chain joins TRBV7-2 and TRBJ2-1; TRBD2 matches 9 bases. The J segment lost 0 bases and the V segment lost 6 bases, leaving 6 bases of the junction unmatched. Germline V gene data show CDR1 as SGHTA and CDR2 as FQGNSA. The CDR3 spans 16 residues. The CDR3, as DNA: TGTGCCAGCAGTGGGTCTAGCGGGGTCTCCTACAATGAGCAGTTCTTC. Its protein is CASSGSSGVSYNEQFF. Filled out from reference TRBV7-2 and TRBJ2-1, the complete variable domain reads GAGVSQSPSNKVTEKGKDVELRCDPISGHTALYWYRQSLGQGLEFLIYFQGNSAPDKSGLPSDRFSAERTGGSVSTLTIQRTQQEDSAVYLCASSGSSGVSYNEQFFGPGTRLTVL.

The chain links TRBV2 to TRBJ2-2, with 8 bases that match TRBD2. CDR1 is SNHLY, CDR2 FYNNEI, per germline. The V gene end was trimmed by 6 bases and the J gene end by 5 bases; junction bases not matched to a gene: 8. CDR3 length: 15 residues. The CDR3 coding sequence is TGTGCCAGCAGCGGACTAGCTGGTTGGACCGGGGAGCTGTTTTTT. Translating it yields CASSGLAGWTGELFF. Variable domain in full (rest from reference TRBV2 and TRBJ2-2): EPEVTQTPSHQVTQMGQEVILRCVPISNHLYFYWYRQILGQKVEFLVSFYNNEISEKSEIFDDQFSVERPDGSNFTLKIRSTKLEDSAMYFCASSGLAGWTGELFFGEGSRLTVL.

The chain recombines TRBV10-2 with TRBJ2-5, with 8 bases matching TRBD1. CDR1 is WSHSY, CDR2 SAAADI, per germline. V shed 4 bases, J shed 5 bases, and the junction held 6 bases outside the gene matches. This CDR3 has 14 residues. CDR3 nucleotides: TGCGCCAGCAGTGGGGGCAGGGGGCGTGAGACCCAGTACTTC. Its translation: CASSGGRGRETQYF.

This chain links TRBV5-4 with TRBJ2-6; unclear D gene. The V gene's germline CDR1 is SGHNT and CDR2 YYREEE (reference sequence). V was pared by 3 bases and J by 4 bases, with 17 bases between. CDR3 size: 17 residues. The CDR3 sequence: CASSSAVVSSGANVLTF. The CDR3 DNA reads as TGTGCCAGCAGCTCTGCCGTCGTGAGCTCGGGGGCCAACGTCCTGACTTTC.

The chain combines TRBV3-1 (or the pseudogene TRBV3-2) with TRBJ2-2; 9 positions agree with TRBD1. In germline, CDR1 is LGHDT, CDR2 YNNKEL (reference sequence). This CDR3 has 14 amino acids. Trimming removed 1 base from V and 6 bases from J; junction bases left unmatched: 0. CDR3 protein: CASSQGQGAGELFF. The CDR3 nucleotides are TGTGCCAGCAGCCAAGGACAGGGGGCCGGGGAGCTGTTTTTT.

This clone was observed a single time. The rearrangement joins TRBV11-2 to TRBJ1-4; 7 nucleotides agree with TRBD1. CDR3 size: 15 residues. Germline trimming cut 5 bases from V and 8 bases from J; bases unmatched to any gene: 11. Germline CDR1 is SGHAT and CDR2 is FQNNGV. CDR3 in amino acids: CASSGRTGRGEKLFF. In DNA, the CDR3 is TGTGCCAGCAGCGGACGGACAGGCCGGGGGGAAAAACTGTTTTTT.

This clone was seen once. J is TRBJ2-7 and V is TRBV2, with TRBD1 matching over 7 bases. With 1 base clipped from V and 4 bases from J, the junction kept 4 bases outside the gene matches. The V gene's germline CDR1 is SNHLY and CDR2 FYNNEI. The length of the CDR3 is 14 residues. The CDR3 region has the DNA TGTGCCAGCAGTGAAGGCAGGGGGTTATACGAGCAGTACTTC. It codes for CASSEGRGLYEQYF.

As for this clone: One end of the junction is discordant with germline, which a read error may explain. J is TRBJ2-2 and V is TRBV6-6; TRBD2 aligns across 12 bases. This CDR3 spans 13 amino acids. Germline lookup yields CDR1 MNHNY and CDR2 SVGAGI (reference sequence). Written as DNA, the CDR3 is TGTGCCAGCAGTTCCTGGACTAGCGGGAAGCTGTTTTTT. Residues: CASSSWTSGKLFF.

CDR3 sequence reads: CASSQKRPAAGKSNYGYTF. In nucleotides, the CDR3 is TGTGCCAGCAGCCAAAAACGCCCCGCGGCAGGGAAAAGTAACTATGGCTACACCTTC. This chain joins TRBV3-1 (or the pseudogene TRBV3-2) and TRBJ1-2; TRBD1 is a possible D gene (5 bases). Trimming shortened V by 2 bases and J by 1 base, and 23 bases separated the two germline ends. Germline CDR1 LGHDT, CDR2 YNNKEL (reference sequence). The CDR3 runs to 19 residues.

The rearrangement uses TRBV28 and TRBJ2-7, with TRBD2 matching over 8 bases. The length of the CDR3 is 14 residues. CDR1 and CDR2 (germline): MDHEN, SYDVKM. J lost 3 bases, V lost 8 bases, and 9 bases had no gene match. CDR3 protein: CASRQAGVNYEQYF. For the CDR3, the DNA is TGTGCCAGCCGCCAAGCGGGAGTCAACTACGAGCAGTACTTC.

This chain connects TRBV28 to TRBJ2-7, with a tentative D call TRBD2 (6 bases). Trimming removed 7 bases from V and 2 bases from J, with 18 bases in between. Germline V gives CDR1 MDHEN, CDR2 SYDVKM. The CDR3 loop spans 15 amino acids. The DNA of the CDR3 is TGTGCCAGCAATCGGGCGGGGTTGGGGACCTACGAGCAGTACTTC. It codes for CASNRAGLGTYEQYF.

The V gene is TRBV6-1, the J gene TRBJ2-5; D is perhaps TRBD2 (6 bases). Germline V gene sequence: CDR1 MNHNS, CDR2 SASEGT. With 4 bases removed from V and 1 base from J, the gap between germline ends came to 16 bases. The CDR3 length is 16 residues. The CDR3 coding sequence is TGTGCCAGCAGTGTTGCTCCGGGTAGCGGCCAAGAGACCCAGTACTTC. Its translation is CASSVAPGSGQETQYF.

The rearrangement joins TRBV5-1 to TRBJ2-7; 9 bases are a match to TRBD1. CDR3 length: 14 amino acids. V was pared by 4 bases and J by 3 bases, with 5 bases of the junction left unmatched. The germline V gene has CDR1 SGHRS and CDR2 YFSETQ. The CDR3 is CASSRDRDLYEQYF. CDR3 DNA sequence: TGCGCCAGCAGCAGGGACAGGGACCTCTACGAGCAGTACTTC.

The rearrangement uses TRBV24-1 and TRBJ2-2; 7 nucleotides line up with TRBD2. Germline lookup yields CDR1 KGHDR and CDR2 SFDVKD. J lost 0 bases, V lost 7 bases, and 4 bases had no gene match. The CDR3 runs 15 residues. CDR3 in DNA: TGTGCCACCAGGGGAGGGGCTCCGAACACCGGGGAGCTGTTTTTT. It translates to CATRGGAPNTGELFF.

Comments on this clone: This CDR3 is also generated by other DNA sequences in the sample. The rearrangement links TRBV27 to TRBJ2-2; 8 bases are shared with TRBD1. Germline V gene lookup returns CDR1 MNHEY and CDR2 SMNVEV (reference sequence). CDR3 size: 15 residues. The J segment lost 1 base and the V segment lost 6 bases, leaving 4 bases of the junction unmatched. CDR3 bases: TGTGCCAGCAGACTCGGACAGGGGAACACCGGGGAGCTGTTTTTT. The encoded protein is CASRLGQGNTGELFF.

The chain uses TRBV19 and TRBJ2-3, with D possibly TRBD1 on 6 matching bases. Germline assignment: CDR1 LNHDA and CDR2 SQIVND (reference sequence). The CDR3 is made up of 15 amino acids. Between the trimmed V and J ends, which lost 4 bases and 5 bases, there was a span of 16 bases. CDR3 amino acids: CASSSQGGTGDTQYF. CDR3 coding DNA: TGTGCCAGTAGTAGCCAAGGGGGAACGGGAGATACGCAGTATTTT.

CDR3 sequence: CASSYGGLAGVGETQYF. CDR3 sequence (DNA): TGTGCCAGCAGTTACGGGGGACTAGCGGGAGTAGGAGAGACCCAGTACTTC. V and J are TRBV6-2 or TRBV6-3 and TRBJ2-5; 14 positions agree with TRBD2. Per germline, CDR1 MNHEY and CDR2 SVGEGT. V was pared by 2 bases and J by 4 bases, with 6 bases of the junction left unmatched. The length of the CDR3 is 17 residues.

This sequence joins TRBV6-2 or TRBV6-3 and TRBJ2-3; 11 positions match TRBD2. Per germline, CDR1 MNHEY and CDR2 SVGEGT. J lost 10 bases, V lost 4 bases, and 7 bases had no gene match. The CDR3 loop spans 14 amino acids. The CDR3 region has the DNA TGTGCCAGCAGTTCTAGCGGGAGGTCACCAGCGCAGTATTTT. This gives the protein CASSSSGRSPAQYF.

This clone was detected only a few times. The chain joins TRBV5-6 to TRBJ2-1, with 10 bases lining up with TRBD2. The germline V gene has CDR1 SGHDT and CDR2 YYEEEE. Losses at the gene ends were 0 bases for V and 10 bases for J; bases not matched to a gene: 4. The CDR3 has 14 residues. The CDR3 here is CASSLVTSGPEQFF. In DNA form, the CDR3 reads TGTGCCAGCAGCTTGGTGACTAGCGGGCCGGAGCAGTTCTTC. The complete variable domain, with remaining parts taken from reference TRBV5-6 and TRBJ2-1, reads DAGVTQSPTHLIKTRGQQVTLRCSPKSGHDTVSWYQQALGQGPQFIFQYYEEEERQRGNFPDRFSGHQFPNYSSELNVNALLLGDSALYLCASSLVTSGPEQFFGPGTRLTVL.

V usage is TRBV6-4 and J usage is TRBJ2-5, with 7 bases lining up with TRBD1. Germline V gene data show CDR1 as MRHNA and CDR2 as SNTAGT. The junction had 16 bases not matched to a gene; V was cut back by 5 bases and J by 4 bases. The CDR3 has 17 residues. Here the CDR3 reads CASSPLDPDRYVETQYF. The CDR3, as DNA: TGTGCCAGCAGTCCCCTGGACCCGGACAGGTACGTAGAGACCCAGTACTTC.

V is TRBV7-8 and J is TRBJ1-2; a possible D gene is TRBD1 (5 bases). The CDR3 runs to 15 residues. The ends were cut back, 6 bases at V and 4 bases at J, with 18 bases in the middle. The germline V gene encodes CDR1 SGHVS and CDR2 FQNEAQ. CDR3 coding DNA: TGTGCCAGCAGTCCGAATCAGGGCCCTTTCTATGGCTACACCTTC. It codes for CASSPNQGPFYGYTF.

The J gene is TRBJ2-7, the V gene TRBV12-3 or TRBV12-4; TRBD1 is a possible D gene (6 bases). This CDR3 region has 13 residues. Trimming cost V 8 bases and J 5 bases, with 16 bases left between them. The CDR3 DNA reads as TGTGCCAGCGGGGGCAGGGGAGTACACGAGCAGTACTTC. It codes for CASGGRGVHEQYF.

This clone was counted only a few times. The chain employs TRBV30 and TRBJ1-1; D call uncertain. CDR3 length: 12 residues. Germline CDR1 and CDR2: GTSNPN and SVGIG (reference sequence). With 3 bases removed from V and 8 bases from J, the gap between germline ends came to 13 bases. In DNA, the CDR3 is TGTGCCTGGAGCCCCCCCGCAGGAGAAGCTTTCTTT. This gives the protein CAWSPPAGEAFF. The whole variable domain, remainder taken from reference TRBV30 and TRBJ1-1, is SQTIHQWPATLVQPVGSPLSLECTVEGTSNPNLYWYRQAAGRGLQLLFYSVGIGQISSEVPQNLSASRPQDRQFILSSKKLLLSDSGFYLCAWSPPAGEAFFGQGTRLTVV.

The chain's CDR3 is CASSGTETNEKLFF. The CDR3 nucleotides are TGTGCCAGCAGTGGGACAGAGACTAATGAAAAACTGTTTTTT. The rearrangement joins TRBV28 to TRBJ1-4; 7 bases line up with TRBD1. The V gene end was trimmed by 5 bases and the J gene end by 2 bases; junction bases not matched to a gene: 2. The length of the CDR3 is 14 residues. Germline loops: CDR1 MDHEN, CDR2 SYDVKM.